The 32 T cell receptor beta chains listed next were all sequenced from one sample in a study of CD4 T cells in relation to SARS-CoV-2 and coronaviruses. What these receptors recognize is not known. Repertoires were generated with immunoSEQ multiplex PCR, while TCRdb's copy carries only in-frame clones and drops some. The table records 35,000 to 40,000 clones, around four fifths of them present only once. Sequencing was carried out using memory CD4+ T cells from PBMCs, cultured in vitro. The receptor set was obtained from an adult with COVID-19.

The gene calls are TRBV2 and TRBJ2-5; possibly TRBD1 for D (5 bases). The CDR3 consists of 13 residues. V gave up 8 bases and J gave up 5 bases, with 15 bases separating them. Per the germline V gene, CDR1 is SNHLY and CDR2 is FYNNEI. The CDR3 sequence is CASGETGWETQYF. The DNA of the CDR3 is TGTGCCAGCGGGGAAACAGGATGGGAGACCCAGTACTTC.

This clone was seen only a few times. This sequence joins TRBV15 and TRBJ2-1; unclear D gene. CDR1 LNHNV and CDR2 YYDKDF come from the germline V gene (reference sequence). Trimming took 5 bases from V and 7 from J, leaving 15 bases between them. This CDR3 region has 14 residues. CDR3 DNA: TGTGCCACCAGCTTGGAGCTTCGGCTTAATGAGCAGTTCTTC. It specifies CATSLELRLNEQFF.

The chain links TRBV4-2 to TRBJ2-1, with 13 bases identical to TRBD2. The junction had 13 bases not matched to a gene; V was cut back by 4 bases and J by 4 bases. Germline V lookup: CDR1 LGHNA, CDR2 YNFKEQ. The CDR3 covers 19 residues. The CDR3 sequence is CASSLPMTSGRSAYNEQFF. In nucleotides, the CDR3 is TGTGCCAGCAGCCTTCCCATGACTAGCGGGAGGTCGGCGTACAATGAGCAGTTCTTC.

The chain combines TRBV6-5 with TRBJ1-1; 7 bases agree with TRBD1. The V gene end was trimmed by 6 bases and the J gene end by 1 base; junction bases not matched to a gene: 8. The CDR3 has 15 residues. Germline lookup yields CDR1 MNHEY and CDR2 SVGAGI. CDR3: CASRTGLARNTEAFF. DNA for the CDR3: TGTGCCAGCAGGACAGGGTTAGCGAGGAACACTGAAGCTTTCTTT.

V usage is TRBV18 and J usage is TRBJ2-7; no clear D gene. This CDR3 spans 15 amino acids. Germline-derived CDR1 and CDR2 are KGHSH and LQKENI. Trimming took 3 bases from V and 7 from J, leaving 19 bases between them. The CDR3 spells CASSPNQRLLREQYF. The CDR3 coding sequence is TGTGCCAGCTCACCGAACCAGAGGTTACTTAGGGAGCAGTACTTC.

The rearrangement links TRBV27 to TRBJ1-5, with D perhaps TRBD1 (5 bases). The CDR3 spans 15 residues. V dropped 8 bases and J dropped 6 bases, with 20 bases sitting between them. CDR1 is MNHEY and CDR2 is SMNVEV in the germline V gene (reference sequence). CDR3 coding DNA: TGTGCCAGCGGCTTCCCCCGGGGGGGGATTCAGCCCCAGCATTTT. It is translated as CASGFPRGGIQPQHF.

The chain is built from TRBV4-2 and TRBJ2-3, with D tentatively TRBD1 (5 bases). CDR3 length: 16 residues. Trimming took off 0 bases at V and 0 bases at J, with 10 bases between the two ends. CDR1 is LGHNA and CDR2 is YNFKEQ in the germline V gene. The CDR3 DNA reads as TGTGCCAGCAGCCAAGATCTCGCAGGGAGCACAGATACGCAGTATTTT. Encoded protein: CASSQDLAGSTDTQYF.

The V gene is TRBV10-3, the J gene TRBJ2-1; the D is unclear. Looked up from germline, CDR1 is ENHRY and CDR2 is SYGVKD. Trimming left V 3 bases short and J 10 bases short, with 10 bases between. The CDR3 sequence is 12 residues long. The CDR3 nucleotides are TGTGCCATCAGTGATTTCGAATACGAGCAGTTCTTC. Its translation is CAISDFEYEQFF.

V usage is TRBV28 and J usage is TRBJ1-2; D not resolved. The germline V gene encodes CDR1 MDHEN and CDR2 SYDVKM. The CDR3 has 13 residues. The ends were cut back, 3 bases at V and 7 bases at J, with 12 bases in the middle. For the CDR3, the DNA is TGTGCCAGCAGTTTTCCAGCGATCCGTGGCTACACCTTC. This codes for CASSFPAIRGYTF.

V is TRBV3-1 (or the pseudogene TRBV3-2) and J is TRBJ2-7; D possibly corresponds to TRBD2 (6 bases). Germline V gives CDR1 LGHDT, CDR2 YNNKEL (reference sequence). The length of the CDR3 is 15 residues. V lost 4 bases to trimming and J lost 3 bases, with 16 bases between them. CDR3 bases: TGTGCCAGCAGCCCTGGGACTCGGGCTCACTACGAGCAGTACTTC. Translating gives CASSPGTRAHYEQYF.

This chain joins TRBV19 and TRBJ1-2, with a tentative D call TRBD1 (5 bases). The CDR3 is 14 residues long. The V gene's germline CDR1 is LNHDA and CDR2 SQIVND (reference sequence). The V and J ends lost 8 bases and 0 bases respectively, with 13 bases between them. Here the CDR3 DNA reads TGTGCCAGTGGGGACCGAACAACTAACTATGGCTACACCTTC. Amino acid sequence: CASGDRTTNYGYTF.

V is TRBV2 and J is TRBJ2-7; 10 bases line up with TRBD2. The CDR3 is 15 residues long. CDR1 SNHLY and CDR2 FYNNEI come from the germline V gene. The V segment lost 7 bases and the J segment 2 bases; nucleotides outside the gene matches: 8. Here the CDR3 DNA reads TGTGCCAGCACTAGGAAGCGGGAGGGCCCCTACGAGCAGTACTTC. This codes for CASTRKREGPYEQYF.

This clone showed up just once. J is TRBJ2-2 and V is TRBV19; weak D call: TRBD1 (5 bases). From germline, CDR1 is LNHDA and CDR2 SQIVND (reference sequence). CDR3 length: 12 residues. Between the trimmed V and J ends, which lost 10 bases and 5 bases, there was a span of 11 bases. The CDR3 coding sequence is TGTGCCATTGGCTCAGGGACCGGGGAGCTGTTTTTT. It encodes CAIGSGTGELFF.

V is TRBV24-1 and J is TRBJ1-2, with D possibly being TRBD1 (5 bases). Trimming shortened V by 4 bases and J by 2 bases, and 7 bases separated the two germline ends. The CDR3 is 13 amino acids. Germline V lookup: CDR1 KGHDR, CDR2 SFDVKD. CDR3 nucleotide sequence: TGTGCCACCAGTGAGGCAGGGAACTATGGCTACACCTTC. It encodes CATSEAGNYGYTF.

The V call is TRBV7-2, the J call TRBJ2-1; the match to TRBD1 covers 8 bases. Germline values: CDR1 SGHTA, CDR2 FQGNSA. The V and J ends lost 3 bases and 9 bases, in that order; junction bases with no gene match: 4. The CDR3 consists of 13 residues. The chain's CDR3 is CASSLDRVTEQFF. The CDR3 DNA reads TGTGCCAGCAGCTTGGACAGGGTAACTGAGCAGTTCTTC.

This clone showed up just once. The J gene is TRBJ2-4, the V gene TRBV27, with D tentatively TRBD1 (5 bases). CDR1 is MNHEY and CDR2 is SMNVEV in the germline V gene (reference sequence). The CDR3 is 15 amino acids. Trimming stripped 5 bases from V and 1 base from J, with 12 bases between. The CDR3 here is CASSASRVAKNIQYF. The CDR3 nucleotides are TGTGCCAGCAGTGCGTCCAGGGTCGCCAAAAACATTCAGTACTTC.

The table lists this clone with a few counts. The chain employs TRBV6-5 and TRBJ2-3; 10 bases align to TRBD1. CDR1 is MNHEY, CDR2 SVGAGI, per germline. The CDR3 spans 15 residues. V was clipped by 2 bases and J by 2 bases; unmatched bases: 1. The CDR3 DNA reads TGTGCCAGCAGTTACGGGACAGGGGACACAGATACGCAGTATTTT. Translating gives CASSYGTGDTDTQYF.

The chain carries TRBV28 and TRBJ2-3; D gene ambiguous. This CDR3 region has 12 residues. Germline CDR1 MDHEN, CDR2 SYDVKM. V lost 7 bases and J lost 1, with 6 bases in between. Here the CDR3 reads CASKTGTDTQYF. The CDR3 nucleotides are TGTGCCAGCAAAACAGGCACAGATACGCAGTATTTT.

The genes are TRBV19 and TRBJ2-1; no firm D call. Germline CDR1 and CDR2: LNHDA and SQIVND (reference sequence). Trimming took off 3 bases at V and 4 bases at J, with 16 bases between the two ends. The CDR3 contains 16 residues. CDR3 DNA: TGTGCCAGTAGTATTGTTTTCGCCCCCCCTTACAATGAGCAGTTCTTC. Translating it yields CASSIVFAPPYNEQFF. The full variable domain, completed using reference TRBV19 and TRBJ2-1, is DGGITQSPKYLFRKEGQNVTLSCEQNLNHDAMYWYRQDPGQGLRLIYYSQIVNDFQKGDIAEGYSVSREKKESFPLTVTSAQKNPTAFYLCASSIVFAPPYNEQFFGPGTRLTVL.

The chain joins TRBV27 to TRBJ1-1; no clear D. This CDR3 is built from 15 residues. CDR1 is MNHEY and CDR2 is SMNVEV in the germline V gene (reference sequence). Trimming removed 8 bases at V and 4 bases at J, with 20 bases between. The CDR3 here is CASPSPAASSTEAFF. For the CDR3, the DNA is TGTGCCAGCCCGTCCCCCGCGGCGAGCAGCACTGAAGCTTTCTTT.

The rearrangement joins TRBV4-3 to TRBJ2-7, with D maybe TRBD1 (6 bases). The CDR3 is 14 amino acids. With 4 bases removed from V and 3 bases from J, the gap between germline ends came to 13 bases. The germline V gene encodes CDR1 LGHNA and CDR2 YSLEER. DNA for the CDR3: TGCGCCAGCAGCCCCACCGGGACAATCTACGAGCAGTACTTC. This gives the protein CASSPTGTIYEQYF.

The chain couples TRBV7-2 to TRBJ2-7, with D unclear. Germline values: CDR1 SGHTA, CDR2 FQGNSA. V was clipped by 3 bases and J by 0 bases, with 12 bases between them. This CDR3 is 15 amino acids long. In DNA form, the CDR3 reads TGTGCCAGCAGCTTGACTCCCCGGTCCTCCTACGAGCAGTACTTC. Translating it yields CASSLTPRSSYEQYF. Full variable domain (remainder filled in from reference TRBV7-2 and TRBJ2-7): GAGVSQSPSNKVTEKGKDVELRCDPISGHTALYWYRQSLGQGLEFLIYFQGNSAPDKSGLPSDRFSAERTGGSVSTLTIQRTQQEDSAVYLCASSLTPRSSYEQYFGPGTRLTVT.

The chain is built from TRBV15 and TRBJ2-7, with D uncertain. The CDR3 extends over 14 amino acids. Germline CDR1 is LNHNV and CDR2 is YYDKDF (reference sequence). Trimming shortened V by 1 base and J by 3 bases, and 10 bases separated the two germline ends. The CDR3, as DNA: TGTGCCACCAGCAGAGGAGGATCTCTCTACGAGCAGTACTTC. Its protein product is CATSRGGSLYEQYF.

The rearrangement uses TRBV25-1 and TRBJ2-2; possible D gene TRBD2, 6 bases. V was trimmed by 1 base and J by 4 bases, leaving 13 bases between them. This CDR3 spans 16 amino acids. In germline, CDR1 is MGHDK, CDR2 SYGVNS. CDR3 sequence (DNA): TGTGCCAGCAGTGAATTCGGAGGGCACGGCACCGGGGAGCTGTTTTTT. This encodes CASSEFGGHGTGELFF.

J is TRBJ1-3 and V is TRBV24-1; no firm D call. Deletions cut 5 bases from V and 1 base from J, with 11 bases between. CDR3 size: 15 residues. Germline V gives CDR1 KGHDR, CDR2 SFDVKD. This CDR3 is CATSGEGISGNTIYF. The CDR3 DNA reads TGTGCCACCAGTGGGGAGGGAATATCTGGAAACACCATATATTTT.

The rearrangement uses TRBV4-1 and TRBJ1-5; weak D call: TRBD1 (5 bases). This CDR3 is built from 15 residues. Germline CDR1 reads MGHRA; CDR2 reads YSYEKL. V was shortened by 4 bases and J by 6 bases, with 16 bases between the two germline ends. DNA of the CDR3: TGCGCCAGCAGCCGGGGGATTGGTTGGGGTCAGCCCCAGCATTTT. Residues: CASSRGIGWGQPQHF.

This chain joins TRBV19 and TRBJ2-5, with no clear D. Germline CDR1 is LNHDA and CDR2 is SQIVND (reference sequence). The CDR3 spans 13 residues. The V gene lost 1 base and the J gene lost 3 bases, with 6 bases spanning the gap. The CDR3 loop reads CASSIVGKETQYF. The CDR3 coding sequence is TGTGCCAGTAGTATAGTGGGAAAAGAGACCCAGTACTTC.

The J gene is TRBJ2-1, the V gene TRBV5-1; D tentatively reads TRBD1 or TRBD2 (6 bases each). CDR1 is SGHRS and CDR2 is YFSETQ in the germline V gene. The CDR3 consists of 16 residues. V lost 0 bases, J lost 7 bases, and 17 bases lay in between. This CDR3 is CASSLGGAVIGNEQFF. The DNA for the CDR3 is TGCGCCAGCAGCTTGGGGGGGGCGGTTATCGGGAATGAGCAGTTCTTC.

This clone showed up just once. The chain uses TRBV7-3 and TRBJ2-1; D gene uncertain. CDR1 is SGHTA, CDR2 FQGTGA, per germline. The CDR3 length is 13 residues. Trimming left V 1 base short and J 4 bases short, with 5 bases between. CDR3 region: CASSLSTYNEQFF. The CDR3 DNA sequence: TGTGCCAGCAGCTTAAGCACTTACAATGAGCAGTTCTTC.

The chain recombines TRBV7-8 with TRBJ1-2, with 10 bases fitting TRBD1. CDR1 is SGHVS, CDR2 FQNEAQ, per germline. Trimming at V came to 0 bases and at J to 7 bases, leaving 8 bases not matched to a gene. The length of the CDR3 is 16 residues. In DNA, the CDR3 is TGTGCCAGCAGCTTAGCGCCCGGGACAGGGGCATTTGGCTACACCTTC. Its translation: CASSLAPGTGAFGYTF.

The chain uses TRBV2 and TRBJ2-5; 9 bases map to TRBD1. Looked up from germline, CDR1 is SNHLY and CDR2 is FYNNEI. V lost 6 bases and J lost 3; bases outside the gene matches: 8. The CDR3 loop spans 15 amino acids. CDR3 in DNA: TGTGCCAGCAGCGAACAGGGGGCGGGCAAAGAGACCCAGTACTTC. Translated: CASSEQGAGKETQYF.

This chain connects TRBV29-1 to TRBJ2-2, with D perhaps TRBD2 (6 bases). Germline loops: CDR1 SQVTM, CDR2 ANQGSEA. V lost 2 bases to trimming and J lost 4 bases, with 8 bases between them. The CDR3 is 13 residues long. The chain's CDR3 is CSVEREFTGELFF. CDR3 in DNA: TGCAGCGTTGAACGGGAGTTCACCGGGGAGCTGTTTTTT.